Listed below are T cell receptor beta chains from one sample, sequenced in a study of blood T cells in healthy people across ages. TCRdb passed the 5' RACE reads through MiXCR, listing each CDR3 protein once. The sample consists of about 810,000 distinct CDR3 sequences, under 40% of them appearing once. Material for sequencing was blood. These receptors originate from a young man in good health. The CDR3 runs from the conserved cysteine through the conserved F or W. D genes are given only for firm matches. Clone size is shown for a subset of rows, as once, few, many or a class of expanded clone.

NA,TRBV3-1,16,few,TRBJ2-1,TGTGCCAGCAGCCAAGGCGGAGGGGCATCCTACAATGAGCAGTTCTTC,CASSQGGGASYNEQFF
TRBD2,TRBV12-3/TRBV12-4,15,NA,TRBJ2-3,TGTGCCGGCAGTAGGAGCGGGGGTAGCACAGATACGCAGTATTTT,CAGSRSGGSTDTQYF
TRBD1,TRBV29-1,12,many,TRBJ1-2,TGCAGCGTTGGCCGGACAGGGCAAGGCTACACCTTC,CSVGRTGQGYTF
TRBD1,TRBV6-6,16,NA,TRBJ2-1,TGTGCCGGCAGTCGAATTGACAGGGGAGGACGGGATGAGCAGTTCTTC,CAGSRIDRGGRDEQFF
TRBD2,TRBV4-2,17,NA,TRBJ2-2,TGTGCCAGCAGCCAAAATGCCGGGACTATCAACACCGGGGAGCTGTTTTTT,CASSQNAGTINTGELFF
NA,TRBV28,13,NA,TRBJ1-1,TGTGCCAGCATACGGGGTGGGGGGGCTGAAGCTTTCTTT,CASIRGGGAEAFF
TRBD2,TRBV4-3,16,NA,TRBJ2-3,TGCGCCAGCAGCCAGGTGACTAGCGGGGGCACAGATACGCGGTATTTT,CASSQVTSGGTDTRYF
TRBD2,TRBV9,19,NA,TRBJ2-5,TGTGCCAGCAGCGTAGGGGCTAGCGGGGGCCCTTTGTACCAAGAGACCCAGTACTTC,CASSVGASGGPLYQETQYF
NA,TRBV28,15,once,TRBJ2-2,TGTGCCAGCACGCCGTTAGGGGGGTTAGCCGGGGAGCTGTTTTTT,CASTPLGGLAGELFF
NA,TRBV9,15,NA,TRBJ1-6,TGTGCCAGCAGCGTTACCGTTCGGGATAATTCACCCCTCCACTTT,CASSVTVRDNSPLHF
NA,TRBV29-1,14,many,TRBJ1-2,TGCAGCGTTGAAGATCCGGGGGGAAGCTATGGCTACACCTTC,CSVEDPGGSYGYTF
TRBD1,TRBV28,15,many,TRBJ2-7,TGTGCCAGCAGCGCCCTTGGACAGGGGGACTACGAGCAGTACTTC,CASSALGQGDYEQYF
TRBD1,TRBV14,16,few,TRBJ1-3,TGTGCCAGCAGCCAAGTCCGGGACAGGATTGGGAACACCATATATTTT,CASSQVRDRIGNTIYF
NA,TRBV24-1,17,NA,TRBJ2-1,TGTGCCGCCAGTGATACAGGACAGAAAAGCTCCTACAATGAGCAGTTCTTC,CAASDTGQKSSYNEQFF
NA,TRBV5-6,12,many,TRBJ2-3,TGTGCCAGCAGCTTGGAGGGGACAACGCAGTATTTT,CASSLEGTTQYF
TRBD1,TRBV10-3,17,NA,TRBJ1-1,TGTGCCATCAGTGAGTCCCCGGGACAGGGGAGTAGGACTGAAGCTTTCTTT,CAISESPGQGSRTEAFF
NA,TRBV6-5,18,NA,TRBJ2-2,TGTGCCAGCAGTTACGTGGGGGGCCCTTATAAGAACACCGGGGAGCTGTTTTTT,CASSYVGGPYKNTGELFF
NA,TRBV30,12,NA,TRBJ2-7,TGTGCCGGGAGTCCGGGCCCCTACGAGCAGTACTTC,CAGSPGPYEQYF
TRBD1,TRBV5-1,16,few,TRBJ1-1,TGCGCCAGCAGCTTGGACCCAGACAGGGCACGAACTGAAGCTTTCTTT,CASSLDPDRARTEAFF
NA,TRBV3-1,14,few,TRBJ2-7,TGTGCCAGCAGCCTTATCCCCTTTTCCTACGAGCAGTACTTC,CASSLIPFSYEQYF
TRBD1,TRBV25-1,15,NA,TRBJ1-2,TGTGCCAGCAGTGGATACCGGGACAGGGGATTGAGCTACACCTTC,CASSGYRDRGLSYTF
NA,TRBV30,14,few,TRBJ2-1,TGTGTTTCATCGGTGTCAAGCTCCTACAATGAGCAGTTCTTC,CVSSVSSSYNEQFF
NA,TRBV29-1,12,few,TRBJ1-1,TGCAGCGTTGGGGGCGCGAACACTGAAGCTTTCTTT,CSVGGANTEAFF
TRBD2,TRBV20-1,18,few,TRBJ2-3,TGCAGTGCTAGCCCCCCGGGACTAGCGGGGAATGGGACAGATACGCAGTATTTT,CSASPPGLAGNGTDTQYF
NA,TRBV7-2,15,NA,TRBJ1-2,TGTGCCAGCAGCTTATACGGTCAGGGGAACTATGGCTACACCTTC,CASSLYGQGNYGYTF
NA,TRBV7-6,14,NA,TRBJ1-1,TGTGCCAGCAGCTTAGGGGAGACCCGCACTGAAGCTTTCTTT,CASSLGETRTEAFF
NA,TRBV7-9,12,NA,TRBJ1-1,TGTGCCAGCAGCGGGCAGGGCACTGAAGCTTTCTTT,CASSGQGTEAFF
NA,TRBV7-9,14,NA,TRBJ1-1,TGTGCCAGCAGCTTAGACCAACTGAACACTGAAGCTTTCTTT,CASSLDQLNTEAFF
NA,TRBV12-3/TRBV12-4,14,few,TRBJ1-2,TGTGCCAGCAAACCTCGGGGGGATAACTATGGCTACACCTTC,CASKPRGDNYGYTF
NA,TRBV4-3,16,few,TRBJ2-1,TGCGCCAGCAGCCAAGATACCGGGGGGCGGGGGAATGAGCAGTTCTTC,CASSQDTGGRGNEQFF
NA,TRBV7-2,13,NA,TRBJ1-2,TGTGCCAGCAGGAAAACAGGGTACAATGGCTACACCTTC,CASRKTGYNGYTF
NA,TRBV4-2,16,NA,TRBJ1-3,TGTGCCAGCAGCCAAGAAATCGGCGGAACTGGAAACACCATATATTTT,CASSQEIGGTGNTIYF
TRBD2,TRBV19,15,few,TRBJ2-3,TGTGCCAGTAGTACGGGACTAGGTGGCGCAGATACGCAGTATTTT,CASSTGLGGADTQYF
TRBD1,TRBV12-3/TRBV12-4,15,NA,TRBJ2-7,TGTGCCAGCAGCCCCGCCCGAGCAGGGGGCTACGAGCAGTACTTC,CASSPARAGGYEQYF
NA,TRBV7-9,13,few,TRBJ2-3,TGTGCCAGCAGCCCCACCGCGGCAGATACGCAGTATTTT,CASSPTAADTQYF
NA,TRBV10-3,18,NA,TRBJ1-3,TGTGCCACACCGATAGCACCGGCCAGGGTTCTGGTTGGAAACACCATATATTTT,CATPIAPARVLVGNTIYF
TRBD2,TRBV5-1,17,few,TRBJ2-1,TGCGCCAGCAGCTCCACCCTTACTAGCGGGGGATGGAGTGAGCAGTTCTTC,CASSSTLTSGGWSEQFF
NA,TRBV2,14,NA,TRBJ1-2,TGTGCCAGCAGTTACTCGACAGATATATATGGCTACACCTTC,CASSYSTDIYGYTF
TRBD1,TRBV12-3/TRBV12-4,17,many,TRBJ2-6,TGTGCCAGCGGTTCGACAGGGGGATTCTCTGGGGCCAACGTCCTGACTTTC,CASGSTGGFSGANVLTF
NA,TRBV5-1,13,few,TRBJ1-1,TGCGCCAGCAGCCTCCGGACAGCCGTTGAAGCTTTCTTT,CASSLRTAVEAFF
NA,TRBV4-2,13,NA,TRBJ2-6,TGTGCCAGCAGCCAACCCTCTCCAGGCGTCCTGACTTTC,CASSQPSPGVLTF
NA,TRBV7-9,12,NA,TRBJ2-3,TGTGCCAGCAGTAAAGGGGGGACAGCGCAGTATTTT,CASSKGGTAQYF
NA,TRBV5-6,13,NA,TRBJ1-1,TGTGCCGGCAGCTCAGGGGTAGGTACTGAAGCTTTCTTT,CAGSSGVGTEAFF
TRBD2,TRBV5-6,16,few,TRBJ2-1,TGTGCCAGCAGCTCCGAACTAGCGGGGGAAAGGAATGAGCAGTTCTTC,CASSSELAGERNEQFF
TRBD1,TRBV5-5,14,few,TRBJ1-5,TGTGCCAGCAGCCCTCGACAGGGGGACGGTCCCCAGCATTTT,CASSPRQGDGPQHF
NA,TRBV6-1,16,NA,TRBJ1-6,TGTGCCAGCAGTACTGCCAGCAATGAGGATAATTCACCCCTCCACTTT,CASSTASNEDNSPLHF
TRBD2,TRBV5-6,14,NA,TRBJ2-1,TGTGCCAGCAGCCTCGGGACTAGCCGTGGCGAGCAGTTCTTC,CASSLGTSRGEQFF
NA,TRBV15,15,NA,TRBJ2-3,TGTGCCACCAGCAGAGATGCCTCCTCCTCAGATACGCAGTATTTT,CATSRDASSSDTQYF
NA,TRBV3-1,17,few,TRBJ2-3,TGTGCCAGCAGCCAAGATCGGAGGACAGAAAACACAGATACGCAGTATTTT,CASSQDRRTENTDTQYF
NA,TRBV29-1,13,few,TRBJ2-7,TGCAGCGTCCCCGGGCCACGTTCCTACGAGCAGTACTTC,CSVPGPRSYEQYF